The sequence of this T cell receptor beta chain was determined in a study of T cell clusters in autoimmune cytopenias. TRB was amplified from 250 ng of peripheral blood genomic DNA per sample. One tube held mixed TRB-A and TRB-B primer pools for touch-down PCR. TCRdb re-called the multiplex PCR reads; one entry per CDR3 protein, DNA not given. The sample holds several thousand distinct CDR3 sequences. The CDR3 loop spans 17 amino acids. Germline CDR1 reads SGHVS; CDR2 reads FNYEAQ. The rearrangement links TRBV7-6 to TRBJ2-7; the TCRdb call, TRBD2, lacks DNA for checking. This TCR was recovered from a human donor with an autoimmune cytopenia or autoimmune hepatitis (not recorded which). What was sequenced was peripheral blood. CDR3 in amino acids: CASSEIAGLSSSYEQYF.